This T cell receptor (beta chain) was obtained from a study of blood T cell repertoires in COVID-19. Study-level background: The United States, Italy and Spain provided the acute and convalescent COVID-19 samples. Sample material is recorded as cDNA or gDNA derived from T cells, B-cell-depleted T cells, or PBMCs.

TCRdb's table, derived via immunoSEQ multiplex PCR, lists solely in-frame clones and lacks some. Altogether about 200,000 clones are present, approximately 88% being singletons, with the ten largest covering 25% to 35%. V was pared by 9 bases and J by 4 bases, with 16 bases between. Per germline, CDR1 LGHNT and CDR2 FRNRAP. The CDR3 runs to 14 residues. This clone was seen more than once but under ten times. The chain recombines TRBV12-5 with TRBJ2-1, with TRBD2 as a possible D gene (5 bases). This TCR derives from a middle-aged man with acute or convalescent COVID-19. Sequencing input: peripheral blood. The CDR3 coding sequence is TGTGCTAGCGTTCGGACGGAGGTTTACAATGAGCAGTTCTTC. Its translation: CASVRTEVYNEQFF.